This is a list of T cell receptor beta chains from one sample in a study of blood T cell repertoires in COVID-19. The assay was immunoSEQ multiplex PCR, and TCRdb's table has in-frame clones only and misses some. The sample lists some 170,000 clones; roughly nine tenths were seen once. The sequenced material came from PBMCs or T cells enriched from blood (not recorded which). The source of these receptors is a human donor with acute COVID-19. The donor label of this sample is uncertain. Both conserved end residues are part of each CDR3. D genes are given only for firm matches. Clone size is stated in some rows and not others, as once, few, many or a class when expanded.

CDR3 protein: CASSLGSGAYEQYF
CDR3 DNA: TGCGCCAGCAGCTTGGGTAGCGGCGCCTACGAGCAGTACTTC
J gene: TRBJ2-7
D gene: .
CDR3 length: 14
V gene: TRBV5-1
clone size: many

CDR3 protein: CASGGNTGELFF
CDR3 DNA: TGTGCCAGCGGCGGGAACACCGGGGAGCTGTTTTTT
J gene: TRBJ2-2
D gene: .
CDR3 length: 12
V gene: TRBV11-2
clone size: .

CDR3 protein: CAWRTRGYSYEQYF
CDR3 DNA: TGTGCCTGGAGGACGAGGGGGTACTCCTACGAGCAGTACTTC
J gene: TRBJ2-7
D gene: .
CDR3 length: 14
V gene: TRBV30
clone size: .

CDR3 protein: CASSIPGDLSGNTIYF
CDR3 DNA: TGTGCCAGTAGTATCCCCGGGGATCTCTCTGGAAACACCATATATTTT
J gene: TRBJ1-3
D gene: .
CDR3 length: 16
V gene: TRBV19
clone size: .

CDR3 protein: CASSWLAEYQETQYF
CDR3 DNA: TGTGCCAGCAGCTGGCTAGCGGAGTACCAAGAGACCCAGTACTTC
J gene: TRBJ2-5
D gene: TRBD2
CDR3 length: 15
V gene: TRBV5-4
clone size: .

CDR3 protein: CASSEAARTEAFF
CDR3 DNA: TGCGCCAGCAGCGAAGCGGCGAGGACTGAAGCTTTCTTT
J gene: TRBJ1-1
D gene: .
CDR3 length: 13
V gene: TRBV4-3
clone size: once

CDR3 protein: CAGRTGEDSPLHF
CDR3 DNA: TGTGCCGGTCGGACTGGGGAGGATTCACCCCTCCACTTT
J gene: TRBJ1-6
D gene: .
CDR3 length: 13
V gene: TRBV7-9
clone size: .

CDR3 protein: CASSLRPAPGTQYF
CDR3 DNA: TGTGCCAGCAGCTTAAGGCCGGCCCCAGGGACCCAGTACTTC
J gene: TRBJ2-5
D gene: .
CDR3 length: 14
V gene: TRBV7-3
clone size: .

CDR3 protein: CATSDLGDRETQYF
CDR3 DNA: TGTGCCACCAGTGATTTGGGAGACCGAGAGACCCAGTACTTC
J gene: TRBJ2-5
D gene: .
CDR3 length: 14
V gene: TRBV24-1
clone size: .

CDR3 protein: CASRSGGGDQPQHF
CDR3 DNA: TGTGCCAGCCGGAGTGGAGGGGGGGATCAGCCCCAGCATTTT
J gene: TRBJ1-5
D gene: .
CDR3 length: 14
V gene: TRBV6-5
clone size: .

CDR3 protein: CATSDLRTGNVSYNEQFF
CDR3 DNA: TGTGCCACCAGTGATTTGCGAACGGGGAACGTTTCCTACAATGAGCAGTTCTTC
J gene: TRBJ2-1
D gene: .
CDR3 length: 18
V gene: TRBV24-1
clone size: .

CDR3 protein: CSVGGQVGTEAFF
CDR3 DNA: TGCAGCGTTGGGGGACAGGTAGGCACTGAAGCTTTCTTT
J gene: TRBJ1-1
D gene: TRBD1
CDR3 length: 13
V gene: TRBV29-1
clone size: once

CDR3 protein: CASSLPPTGGNGYTF
CDR3 DNA: TGCGCCAGCAGCTTACCCCCAACAGGGGGCAATGGCTACACCTTC
J gene: TRBJ1-2
D gene: TRBD1
CDR3 length: 15
V gene: TRBV5-1
clone size: .

CDR3 protein: CASSEAGAGPSIF
CDR3 DNA: .
J gene: TRBJ1-5
D gene: .
CDR3 length: 13
V gene: TRBV2
clone size: .

CDR3 protein: CASSWTQGAMMDEQFF
CDR3 DNA: TGTGCCAGCAGCTGGACCCAGGGGGCGATGATGGATGAGCAGTTCTTC
J gene: TRBJ2-1
D gene: TRBD1
CDR3 length: 16
V gene: TRBV7-9
clone size: few

CDR3 protein: CASSQADRADTGELFF
CDR3 DNA: TGTGCCAGCAGCCAAGCGGACAGAGCGGACACCGGGGAGCTGTTTTTT
J gene: TRBJ2-2
D gene: .
CDR3 length: 16
V gene: TRBV4-2
clone size: .

CDR3 protein: CASSVSGGGYTF
CDR3 DNA: TGTGCCAGCAGCGTATCAGGTGGTGGCTACACCTTC
J gene: TRBJ1-2
D gene: .
CDR3 length: 12
V gene: TRBV9
clone size: .

CDR3 protein: CATSGPSRVDGPQHF
CDR3 DNA: TGTGCCACCAGTGGTCCGTCCAGGGTTGACGGGCCCCAGCATTTT
J gene: TRBJ1-5
D gene: .
CDR3 length: 15
V gene: TRBV24-1
clone size: .

CDR3 protein: CASSGWEGPPQHF
CDR3 DNA: TGTGCCAGCAGTGGGTGGGAGGGCCCGCCCCAGCATTTT
J gene: TRBJ1-5
D gene: .
CDR3 length: 13
V gene: TRBV12-3/TRBV12-4
clone size: .

CDR3 protein: CAWRAAGARETQYF
CDR3 DNA: TGTGCCTGGAGAGCAGCGGGGGCCAGAGAGACCCAGTACTTC
J gene: TRBJ2-5
D gene: TRBD2
CDR3 length: 14
V gene: TRBV30
clone size: .

CDR3 protein: CASSQGGAADTQYF
CDR3 DNA: TGCGCCAGCAGCCAAGGCGGTGCCGCAGATACGCAGTATTTT
J gene: TRBJ2-3
D gene: .
CDR3 length: 14
V gene: TRBV4-1
clone size: .

CDR3 protein: CASSLVRQAGSYGYTF
CDR3 DNA: TGTGCCAGCAGCTTGGTACGACAGGCCGGTAGCTATGGCTACACCTTC
J gene: TRBJ1-2
D gene: .
CDR3 length: 16
V gene: TRBV5-6
clone size: .

CDR3 protein: CASSIQGNSYEQYF
CDR3 DNA: TGTGCCAGTAGTATTCAGGGTAACTCCTACGAGCAGTACTTC
J gene: TRBJ2-7
D gene: .
CDR3 length: 14
V gene: TRBV19
clone size: .

CDR3 protein: CASSPGQSHEQYF
CDR3 DNA: TGCGCCAGCAGCCCGGGACAGAGCCACGAGCAGTACTTC
J gene: TRBJ2-7
D gene: TRBD1
CDR3 length: 13
V gene: TRBV5-1
clone size: .

CDR3 protein: CASSLDIAGPPQDNEQFF
CDR3 DNA: TGTGCCAGCAGCTTAGACATAGCGGGGCCACCCCAGGACAATGAGCAGTTCTTC
J gene: TRBJ2-1
D gene: TRBD2
CDR3 length: 18
V gene: TRBV11-2
clone size: .

CDR3 protein: CASSLRQGEAFF
CDR3 DNA: TGTGCCAGCAGTCTAAGACAGGGGGAAGCTTTCTTT
J gene: TRBJ1-1
D gene: TRBD1
CDR3 length: 12
V gene: TRBV12-3/TRBV12-4
clone size: .

CDR3 protein: CASSSSGATNEKLFF
CDR3 DNA: TGTGCCAGCAGCTCGTCAGGGGCAACTAATGAAAAACTGTTTTTT
J gene: TRBJ1-4
D gene: .
CDR3 length: 15
V gene: TRBV7-2
clone size: .

CDR3 protein: CASSLEGQGTDTQYF
CDR3 DNA: TGTGCCAGCAGCTTAGAGGGACAGGGCACAGATACGCAGTATTTT
J gene: TRBJ2-3
D gene: TRBD1
CDR3 length: 15
V gene: TRBV11-2
clone size: .

CDR3 protein: CASSYTGTSGGQYF
CDR3 DNA: TGCGCCAGCAGCTACACCGGGACTAGCGGGGGGCAGTACTTC
J gene: TRBJ2-7
D gene: TRBD2
CDR3 length: 14
V gene: TRBV5-1
clone size: .

CDR3 protein: CASGFRLGGFNQPQHF
CDR3 DNA: TGTGCTAGTGGTTTTAGGTTGGGGGGGTTCAATCAGCCCCAGCATTTT
J gene: TRBJ1-5
D gene: .
CDR3 length: 16
V gene: TRBV12-5
clone size: .

CDR3 protein: CASSHLLRVRGEEKLFF
CDR3 DNA: TGCGCCAGCAGCCACCTGCTTAGGGTCAGGGGGGAGGAAAAACTGTTTTTT
J gene: TRBJ1-4
D gene: TRBD1
CDR3 length: 17
V gene: TRBV4-1
clone size: once

CDR3 protein: CASSQDRVGELFF
CDR3 DNA: TGTGCCAGCAGCCAGGACAGAGTCGGGGAGCTGTTTTTT
J gene: TRBJ2-2
D gene: .
CDR3 length: 13
V gene: TRBV7-3
clone size: few

CDR3 protein: CASGLDRGESGYTF
CDR3 DNA: TGTGCTAGTGGTTTGGACAGGGGGGAAAGTGGCTACACCTTC
J gene: TRBJ1-2
D gene: TRBD1
CDR3 length: 14
V gene: TRBV12-5
clone size: .

CDR3 protein: CASSHIGHQAQYF
CDR3 DNA: TGTGCCAGCAGCCATATCGGCCATCAGGCGCAGTATTTT
J gene: TRBJ2-3
D gene: .
CDR3 length: 13
V gene: TRBV14
clone size: .

CDR3 protein: CATSDLPPRTGGDGPGELFF
CDR3 DNA: TGTGCCACCAGTGATTTGCCCCCGCGGACAGGGGGCGACGGTCCCGGGGAGCTGTTTTTT
J gene: TRBJ2-2
D gene: TRBD1
CDR3 length: 20
V gene: TRBV24-1
clone size: .

CDR3 protein: CASSLYGREGNTIYF
CDR3 DNA: TGTGCCAGCAGCTTATATGGCAGGGAAGGAAACACCATATATTTT
J gene: TRBJ1-3
D gene: .
CDR3 length: 15
V gene: TRBV7-8
clone size: .

CDR3 protein: CSVGGQSYGYTF
CDR3 DNA: TGCAGCGTGGGGGGACAGTCATATGGCTACACCTTC
J gene: TRBJ1-2
D gene: TRBD1
CDR3 length: 12
V gene: TRBV29-1
clone size: .

CDR3 protein: CASSELGGGNTEAFF
CDR3 DNA: TGTGCCAGCAGTGAACTGGGAGGGGGAAACACTGAAGCTTTCTTT
J gene: TRBJ1-1
D gene: .
CDR3 length: 15
V gene: TRBV2
clone size: .

CDR3 protein: CASSPVHNEQFF
CDR3 DNA: TGTGCCAGCAGTCCGGTCCACAATGAGCAGTTCTTC
J gene: TRBJ2-1
D gene: .
CDR3 length: 12
V gene: TRBV2
clone size: .

CDR3 protein: CASSPTLTENQPQHF
CDR3 DNA: TGCGCCAGCAGCCCGACCCTGACAGAAAATCAGCCCCAGCATTTT
J gene: TRBJ1-5
D gene: .
CDR3 length: 15
V gene: TRBV4-3
clone size: .

CDR3 protein: CASSVGGSPDTQYF
CDR3 DNA: TGTGCCAGCAGCGTAGGAGGGTCCCCAGATACGCAGTATTTT
J gene: TRBJ2-3
D gene: .
CDR3 length: 14
V gene: TRBV9
clone size: .

CDR3 protein: CASSEGQRNTEAFF
CDR3 DNA: TGTGCCAGCAGTGAAGGACAGAGGAACACTGAAGCTTTCTTT
J gene: TRBJ1-1
D gene: .
CDR3 length: 14
V gene: TRBV2
clone size: once

CDR3 protein: CASSLPGLAGANEQFF
CDR3 DNA: TGTGCCAGCAGCCTACCGGGACTAGCGGGGGCCAATGAGCAGTTCTTC
J gene: TRBJ2-1
D gene: TRBD2
CDR3 length: 16
V gene: TRBV7-3
clone size: .

CDR3 protein: CASSNSGGNQPQHF
CDR3 DNA: TGTGCCAGCAGTAATTCAGGGGGCAATCAGCCCCAGCATTTT
J gene: TRBJ1-5
D gene: .
CDR3 length: 14
V gene: TRBV27
clone size: few

CDR3 protein: CASRIYSGKNIQYF
CDR3 DNA: TGTGCCAGCAGGATTTATTCGGGCAAAAACATTCAGTACTTC
J gene: TRBJ2-4
D gene: .
CDR3 length: 14
V gene: TRBV7-2
clone size: .

CDR3 protein: CASSLETGGYTF
CDR3 DNA: TGTGCCAGCAGCTTAGAAACGGGTGGCTACACCTTC
J gene: TRBJ1-2
D gene: .
CDR3 length: 12
V gene: TRBV7-2
clone size: .

CDR3 protein: CASRGDSTWVNEQFF
CDR3 DNA: TGTGCCAGCAGGGGGGACAGTACCTGGGTCAATGAGCAGTTCTTC
J gene: TRBJ2-1
D gene: TRBD1
CDR3 length: 15
V gene: TRBV2
clone size: .